The 19 T cell receptor beta chains in this list originate from one sample, sequenced in a study of cytomegalovirus exposure and HLA in healthy donors. The PCR employed 60 Vbeta primers together with 13 Jbeta primers. Libraries were prepared by immunoSEQ multiplex PCR; TCRdb keeps only in-frame clonotypes and omits some of them. The profile shows roughly 150,000 clones, more than 7.5% of them singletons. Source material: PBMCs. Source of these receptors: a man aged 45-60 years in good health and CMV-seronegative.

The gene calls are TRBV5-4 and TRBJ2-5, with D perhaps TRBD1 (7 bases). Germline values: CDR1 SGHNT, CDR2 YYREEE (reference sequence). The CDR3 has 14 residues. V lost 4 bases to trimming and J lost 5 bases, with 15 bases between them. CDR3 DNA sequence: TGTGCCAGCAGCCCCGACCCAGGGGGGGAGACCCAGTACTTC. Amino acids: CASSPDPGGETQYF.

This clone was seen only a few times. The CDR3 protein is CASSQDRVRSVAEAFF. The CDR3 DNA sequence: TGCGCCAGCAGCCAAGATCGAGTGAGGTCAGTCGCTGAAGCTTTCTTT. This chain joins TRBV4-1 and TRBJ1-1; D ambiguous. Trimming took 0 bases from V and 6 from J, leaving 17 bases between them. Germline lookup yields CDR1 MGHRA and CDR2 YSYEKL. The CDR3 consists of 16 residues.

There are a few counts of this clone. The chain employs TRBV11-3 and TRBJ2-6, with D perhaps TRBD2 (5 bases). Trimming took off 4 bases at V and 0 bases at J, with 10 bases between the two ends. This CDR3 has 16 residues. Looked up from germline, CDR1 is SGHNT and CDR2 is YENEEA. CDR3 in amino acids: CASSSGEGSGANVLTF. CDR3 DNA: TGTGCCAGCAGCTCCGGTGAGGGCTCTGGGGCCAACGTCCTGACTTTC.

V is TRBV19 and J is TRBJ2-3, with 10 positions matching TRBD2. The length of the CDR3 is 15 residues. Germline assignment: CDR1 LNHDA and CDR2 SQIVND (reference sequence). V gave up 3 bases and J gave up 8 bases; unmatched junction bases: 8. The CDR3 reads CASSISSSGSGTQYF. The CDR3 DNA follows: TGTGCCAGTAGTATTTCGTCTAGCGGGAGTGGTACGCAGTATTTT.

This clone was seen at least ten times. The rearrangement joins TRBV2 to TRBJ2-6, with 8 nucleotides matching TRBD1. Trimming took 5 bases from V and 0 from J; bases not matched to a gene: 6. Germline V lookup: CDR1 SNHLY, CDR2 FYNNEI. The CDR3 sequence is 17 residues long. The chain's CDR3 is CASSLTGGSSGANVLTF. The CDR3 nucleotides read TGTGCCAGCAGTCTAACAGGGGGGAGCTCTGGGGCCAACGTCCTGACTTTC. The whole variable domain, remainder taken from reference TRBV2 and TRBJ2-6, is EPEVTQTPSHQVTQMGQEVILRCVPISNHLYFYWYRQILGQKVEFLVSFYNNEISEKSEIFDDQFSVERPDGSNFTLKIRSTKLEDSAMYFCASSLTGGSSGANVLTFGAGSRLTVL.

The chain is built from TRBV6-5 and TRBJ2-6, with 7 bases aligning to TRBD1. Germline values: CDR1 MNHEY, CDR2 SVGAGI. V dropped 0 bases and J dropped 2; count of bases not matched to a gene: 1. This CDR3 comprises 16 residues. The CDR3 region is CASSYSTGTGANVLTF. As DNA, the CDR3 is TGTGCCAGCAGTTACTCGACAGGGACTGGGGCCAACGTCCTGACTTTC.

The chain links TRBV7-8 to TRBJ1-1; D is ambiguous. V shed 5 bases and J shed 0 bases, with 4 bases lying between them. This CDR3 contains 12 residues. The germline CDR1 and CDR2 sequences are SGHVS and FQNEAQ. This chain's CDR3 is CASSLLNTEAFF. CDR3 in DNA: TGTGCCAGCAGCCTACTGAACACTGAAGCTTTCTTT.

Here the CDR3 DNA reads TGTGCCAGCAGCTTGACGGGGGGGCCGCTTGGGGAGCAGTTCTTC. This gives the protein CASSLTGGPLGEQFF. J is TRBJ2-1 and V is TRBV5-4; TRBD2 matches 8 bases. CDR3 length equals 15 residues. Germline CDR1 reads SGHNT; CDR2 reads YYREEE (reference sequence). The trim removed 1 base at V and 10 bases at J, leaving 10 bases unmatched.

This clone was counted a few times. For the CDR3, the DNA is TGTGCCAGCAGCGGGAACCTGGACAGGGAAGACGAGCAGTACTTC. Translation gives CASSGNLDREDEQYF. V is TRBV9 and J is TRBJ2-7; 8 bases line up with TRBD1. The CDR3 consists of 15 residues. V lost 3 bases to trimming and J lost 5 bases; unmatched junction nucleotides: 10. Germline V gene data show CDR1 as SGDLS and CDR2 as YYNGEE.

This clone occurred a few times. The chain joins TRBV28 to TRBJ2-3; 8 nucleotides align to TRBD2. This CDR3 has 17 residues. Losses at the gene ends were 5 bases for V and 4 bases for J; bases not matched to a gene: 14. CDR1 and CDR2 (germline): MDHEN, SYDVKM. CDR3 in DNA: TGTGCCAGCAGTCCTCTCGCGACTAGCGTTAGGGCAGATACGCAGTATTTT. Amino acids: CASSPLATSVRADTQYF.

V gene TRBV7-8 combines with J gene TRBJ2-5; maybe TRBD1 (5 bases). Trimming removed 1 base at V and 1 base at J, with 16 bases between. The CDR3 has 17 residues. The V gene's germline CDR1 is SGHVS and CDR2 FQNEAQ. The chain's CDR3 is CASSLVGQGSFQETQYF. The CDR3 DNA follows: TGTGCCAGCAGCTTAGTCGGTCAGGGATCGTTCCAAGAGACCCAGTACTTC.

The chain carries TRBV27 and TRBJ1-5; weak D call: TRBD1 (5 bases). CDR3 length: 14 residues. CDR1 MNHEY and CDR2 SMNVEV come from the germline V gene (reference sequence). V was pared by 3 bases and J by 3 bases, with 9 bases between. CDR3 coding DNA: TGTGCCAGCAGTTTTCTAGGGGTCAATCAGCCCCAGCATTTT. Translated, it gives CASSFLGVNQPQHF.

The V and J genes are TRBV7-6 and TRBJ1-2, with 7 bases lining up with TRBD1. Germline values: CDR1 SGHVS, CDR2 FNYEAQ. V gave up 5 bases and J gave up 2 bases; unmatched junction bases: 11. This CDR3 has 16 amino acids. The chain's CDR3 is CASSPIGQVLNYGYTF. The CDR3 DNA follows: TGTGCCAGCAGCCCCATCGGACAGGTCCTGAACTATGGCTACACCTTC.

This clone occurred a few times. V usage is TRBV19 and J usage is TRBJ2-2; 10 nucleotides agree with TRBD1. The CDR3 runs 14 residues. Germline loops: CDR1 LNHDA, CDR2 SQIVND (reference sequence). J was trimmed by 6 bases and V by 10 bases; bases with no gene match: 8. The CDR3: CATRDRGSAGELFF. In nucleotides, the CDR3 is TGTGCCACCCGGGACAGGGGATCGGCCGGGGAGCTGTTTTTT.

The rearrangement joins TRBV27 to TRBJ2-7; TRBD2 matches 10 bases. V lost 0 bases, J lost 5 bases, and 1 base stayed unmatched. In germline, CDR1 is MNHEY, CDR2 SMNVEV (reference sequence). The CDR3 extends over 14 amino acids. CDR3 protein: CASSLSLAGDEQYF. The CDR3 coding sequence is TGTGCCAGCAGTTTATCCCTAGCGGGAGACGAGCAGTACTTC.

This clone was found a few times. The chain recombines TRBV5-6 with TRBJ1-2; the D gene is possibly TRBD1 (6 bases). Trimming pared 4 bases from V and 7 bases from J, leaving 17 bases between. Germline V gene sequence: CDR1 SGHDT, CDR2 YYEEEE. This CDR3 spans 14 amino acids. The CDR3 region is CASSKNRAWVGYTF. CDR3 DNA sequence: TGTGCCAGCAGCAAAAACAGGGCCTGGGTTGGCTACACCTTC. Using reference TRBV5-6 and TRBJ1-2 for the parts outside the CDR3, the full variable domain is DAGVTQSPTHLIKTRGQQVTLRCSPKSGHDTVSWYQQALGQGPQFIFQYYEEEERQRGNFPDRFSGHQFPNYSSELNVNALLLGDSALYLCASSKNRAWVGYTFGSGTRLTVV.

The chain combines TRBV11-2 with TRBJ1-5, with a possible D match to TRBD1 (6 bases). In germline, CDR1 is SGHAT, CDR2 FQNNGV. The CDR3 runs to 15 residues. V lost 3 bases, J lost 3 bases, and 12 bases lay in between. CDR3 region: CASSFRWGPNQPQHF. Here the CDR3 DNA reads TGTGCCAGCAGCTTCCGGTGGGGGCCCAATCAGCCCCAGCATTTT.

This clone was recorded a few times. The chain links TRBV5-8 to TRBJ1-1, with 9 bases that match TRBD1. This CDR3 is built from 16 residues. Germline loops: CDR1 SGHTS, CDR2 YDEGEE. Trimming cost V 1 base and J 4 bases; bases outside gene matches: 8. The CDR3 coding sequence is TGTGCCAGCAGCTTGCCACCGGGACAGGGATTCACTGAAGCTTTCTTT. Translating gives CASSLPPGQGFTEAFF. Combining the CDR3 with reference TRBV5-8 and TRBJ1-1 gives the whole variable domain EAGVTQSPTHLIKTRGQQATLRCSPISGHTSVYWYQQALGLGLQFLLWYDEGEERNRGNFPPRFSGRQFPNYSSELNVNALELEDSALYLCASSLPPGQGFTEAFFGQGTRLTVV.

Regarding this clone: No conserved phenylalanine or tryptophan ends this CDR3, so it is likely a read error. V gene TRBV28 combines with J gene TRBJ1-4; TRBD1 aligns across 10 bases. This CDR3 spans 15 amino acids. V lost 0 bases to trimming and J lost 10 bases; unmatched junction nucleotides: 5. In germline, CDR1 is MDHEN, CDR2 SYDVKM. Here the CDR3 reads CASSLWDRGSAKLFV. The CDR3 DNA follows: TGTGCCAGCAGTTTATGGGACAGGGGGTCTGCAAAACTGTTTGTT.